These T cell receptor beta chains were read from a single sample in a study of T cells expressing NK-cell markers. Using the 5' RACE reads, TCRdb records one entry per CDR3 protein without DNA. The sample table includes about 3,400 distinct CDR3 sequences. The material sequenced was blood T cells: a sorted CD56 or NKG2C T cell subset, CD4+ or CD8+ T cells, or bulk PBMC T cells (not recorded which). Every receptor here comes from a man aged 18-70 years in good health. CDR3s include the opening cysteine and the closing phenylalanine or tryptophan. Size is stated for part of the rows, as once, few or many counts, or as a class when the clone is expanded.

J	V	size	CDR3
TRBJ1-6	TRBV28	.	CASSFHLVGSPLHF
TRBJ2-3	TRBV24-1	.	CATSEVTSGTDTQYF
TRBJ2-2	TRBV2	.	CASYLRGQSPTNTGELFF
TRBJ1-1	TRBV12-3/TRBV12-4	medium-sized	CASTGQGISTEAFF
TRBJ2-6	TRBV5-4	.	CASRGSGANVLTF
TRBJ1-5	TRBV5-1	.	CASSPGTGGTNQPQHF
TRBJ2-3	TRBV7-6	.	CASSGWGVGTDTQYF
TRBJ2-7	TRBV18	.	CASSPEKGFYEQYF